Below, 23 T cell receptor beta chains from the same sample are listed, as sequenced in a study of blood T cell repertoires in COVID-19. Produced via immunoSEQ multiplex PCR; TCRdb's table is partial and in-frame only. The table records approximately 160,000 clones, around 82% of them present only once. The sample comprised peripheral blood. The receptors originated from a man aged 18 to 29 with active or convalescent COVID-19.

The chain joins TRBV7-7 to TRBJ2-1, with 7 positions matching TRBD2. The CDR3 is made up of 15 amino acids. Per the germline V gene, CDR1 is SSHAT and CDR2 is FNYEAQ (reference sequence). V lost 5 bases and J lost 5; bases outside the gene matches: 9. This CDR3 reads CASSRDSGGNNEQFF. DNA for the CDR3: TGTGCCAGCAGCCGCGACTCGGGGGGTAACAATGAGCAGTTCTTC.

V is TRBV13 and J is TRBJ1-1, with D possibly matching TRBD1 (6 bases). V lost 5 bases and J lost 4, with 20 bases in between. The CDR3 consists of 16 residues. CDR1 is PRHDT, CDR2 FYEKMQ, per germline (reference sequence). The CDR3: CASSALIQGPSTEAFF. The CDR3 region has the DNA TGTGCCAGCAGCGCTCTGATCCAGGGGCCCAGCACTGAAGCTTTCTTT.

This clone was recorded once. This rearrangement joins TRBV5-6 to TRBJ1-4, with D perhaps matching TRBD1 (5 bases). Germline CDR1 reads SGHDT; CDR2 reads YYEEEE. The CDR3 extends over 16 amino acids. Between the trimmed V and J ends, which lost 5 bases and 0 bases, there was a span of 14 bases. CDR3 bases: TGTGCCAGCAGTTTCGGGACTGACGCAACTAATGAAAAACTGTTTTTT. It encodes CASSFGTDATNEKLFF.

The chain is built from TRBV6-6 and TRBJ2-3; 11 nucleotides align to TRBD2. The germline gives CDR1 MNHNY, CDR2 SVGAGI (reference sequence). The V segment lost 4 bases and the J segment 2 bases; nucleotides outside the gene matches: 2. CDR3 length: 15 residues. The chain's CDR3 is CASSSTSGDTDTQYF. CDR3 DNA sequence: TGTGCCAGCAGTTCGACTAGCGGGGACACAGATACGCAGTATTTT.

Judged by abundance, this clone is medium-sized. This chain joins TRBV3-1 (or the pseudogene TRBV3-2) and TRBJ2-7; 13 nucleotides align to TRBD2. Looked up from germline, CDR1 is LGHDT and CDR2 is YNNKEL (reference sequence). V was pared by 2 bases and J by 3 bases, with 13 bases of the junction left unmatched. This CDR3 has 19 amino acids. The DNA of the CDR3 is TGTGCCAGCAGCCAATACAGAGGGACTAGCGGGACAGGAGACTACGAGCAGTACTTC. Its protein is CASSQYRGTSGTGDYEQYF.

This clone occurred once. The chain uses TRBV11-2 and TRBJ1-2; TRBD1 might be the D (6 bases). CDR1 is SGHAT and CDR2 is FQNNGV in the germline V gene. The CDR3 is 16 residues long. Trimming took 1 base from V and 5 from J, leaving 17 bases between them. The CDR3 nucleotides are TGTGCCAGCAGCTTAGGACCAGGGGCGACTACTTATGGCTACACCTTC. This gives the protein CASSLGPGATTYGYTF.

CDR3 sequence reads: CATSDYGGGVSDTQYF. Here the CDR3 DNA reads TGTGCCACCAGTGATTACGGGGGAGGAGTTTCAGATACGCAGTATTTT. The J gene is TRBJ2-3, the V gene TRBV24-1; possibly TRBD2 for D (6 bases). There are 16 residues in the CDR3. Trimming shortened V by 2 bases and J by 4 bases, and 15 bases separated the two germline ends. CDR1 and CDR2 (germline): KGHDR, SFDVKD.

The rearrangement links TRBV5-1 to TRBJ2-5, with D tentatively TRBD2 (6 bases). Looked up from germline, CDR1 is SGHRS and CDR2 is YFSETQ. Trimming removed 3 bases from V and 0 bases from J, with 9 bases in between. The CDR3 sequence is 14 residues long. CDR3 in amino acids: CASSYRDYQETQYF. The CDR3 nucleotides are TGCGCCAGCAGCTACCGGGACTACCAAGAGACCCAGTACTTC.

The J gene is TRBJ2-3, the V gene TRBV7-2, with D tentatively TRBD2 (6 bases). Germline-derived CDR1 and CDR2 are SGHTA and FQGNSA. The CDR3 contains 15 residues. The germline V and J ends were trimmed by 1 base and 1 base, with 9 bases remaining between them. The CDR3 bases are TGTGCCAGCAGCTTAGGCGGGGTGCGCACAGATACGCAGTATTTT. Translated: CASSLGGVRTDTQYF.

The rearrangement uses TRBV6-5 and TRBJ1-3; 7 nucleotides line up with TRBD1. This CDR3 spans 16 amino acids. Germline CDR1 is MNHEY and CDR2 is SVGAGI. With 2 bases clipped from V and 2 bases from J, the junction kept 6 bases outside the gene matches. CDR3 sequence: CASSYRPGQTGNTIYF. In DNA, the CDR3 is TGTGCCAGCAGTTACCGACCGGGACAGACTGGAAACACCATATATTTT.

The chain carries TRBV5-1 and TRBJ1-6; 9 nucleotides align to TRBD1. The CDR3 length is 15 residues. The V gene end was trimmed by 0 bases and the J gene end by 5 bases; junction bases not matched to a gene: 0. In germline, CDR1 is SGHRS, CDR2 YFSETQ. This CDR3 reads CASSLGDRDNSPLHF. CDR3 nucleotide sequence: TGCGCCAGCAGCTTGGGGGACAGGGATAATTCACCCCTCCACTTT.

V usage is TRBV7-9 and J usage is TRBJ1-1, with a weak D call TRBD1 (6 bases). Looked up from germline, CDR1 is SEHNR and CDR2 is FQNEAQ (reference sequence). Trimming stripped 3 bases from V and 3 bases from J, with 14 bases between. This CDR3 has 15 residues. The chain's CDR3 is CASSFRGLGDTEAFF. CDR3 sequence (DNA): TGTGCCAGCAGCTTCAGGGGTTTAGGGGACACTGAAGCTTTCTTT.

The chain employs TRBV6-2 or TRBV6-3 and TRBJ2-5; 9 nucleotides align to TRBD2. Germline V gene data show CDR1 as MNHEY and CDR2 as SVGEGT. J was trimmed by 4 bases and V by 5 bases; bases with no gene match: 5. The CDR3 loop spans 14 amino acids. The CDR3, as DNA: TGTGCCAGCAGTCGAGCGGGAGGCAGAGAGACCCAGTACTTC. This encodes CASSRAGGRETQYF.

V and J are TRBV5-6 and TRBJ2-7; 10 nucleotides agree with TRBD2. V lost 4 bases, J lost 5 bases, and 6 bases stayed unmatched. The CDR3 covers 14 residues. The germline V gene has CDR1 SGHDT and CDR2 YYEEEE. The CDR3 reads CASSVGLARHEQYF. CDR3 in DNA: TGTGCCAGCAGCGTGGGACTAGCGAGGCACGAGCAGTACTTC.

CDR3 in amino acids: CSVVREGTGELFF. In DNA, the CDR3 is TGCAGCGTTGTCCGGGAAGGCACCGGGGAGCTGTTTTTT. V gene TRBV29-1 combines with J gene TRBJ2-2, with D possibly TRBD2 on 5 matching bases. CDR1 and CDR2 from the germline V gene are SQVTM and ANQGSEA. Trimming removed 4 bases at V and 4 bases at J, with 10 bases between. The CDR3 totals 13 residues.

The chain has TRBV5-6 and TRBJ2-2; 9 nucleotides agree with TRBD2. The junction had 10 bases not matched to a gene; V was cut back by 2 bases and J by 2 bases. Germline CDR1 and CDR2: SGHDT and YYEEEE. The CDR3 extends over 18 amino acids. CDR3 DNA sequence: TGTGCCAGCAGCTTTCTTGGTCTAGCGGGAAGAAACACCGGGGAGCTGTTTTTT. Translated: CASSFLGLAGRNTGELFF.

The rearrangement links TRBV5-1 to TRBJ2-1, with 14 bases lining up with TRBD2. V was clipped by 4 bases and J by 2 bases; unmatched bases: 11. This CDR3 region has 19 residues. Germline values: CDR1 SGHRS, CDR2 YFSETQ. CDR3 sequence (DNA): TGCGCCAGCAGCAAGAGACTAGCGGGGGGGCCGGGGGCCTACAATGAGCAGTTCTTC. This encodes CASSKRLAGGPGAYNEQFF.

The chain recombines TRBV3-1 (or the pseudogene TRBV3-2) with TRBJ2-7; 7 nucleotides line up with TRBD1. Germline CDR1 and CDR2: LGHDT and YNNKEL (reference sequence). This CDR3 contains 16 residues. Trimming removed 5 bases from V and 2 bases from J; junction bases left unmatched: 12. CDR3 residues: CASSKRQGLLAYEQYF. The CDR3 region has the DNA TGTGCCAGCAGCAAACGACAGGGCCTTCTGGCCTACGAGCAGTACTTC.

J is TRBJ1-1 and V is TRBV18; D is possibly TRBD1 (5 bases). The CDR3 consists of 15 residues. V was pared by 3 bases and J by 1 base, with 12 bases between. Germline assignment: CDR1 KGHSH and CDR2 LQKENI. The chain's CDR3 is CASSPQAGGNTEAFF. The CDR3 region has the DNA TGTGCCAGCTCACCCCAGGCGGGGGGGAACACTGAAGCTTTCTTT. Combining the CDR3 with reference TRBV18 and TRBJ1-1 gives the whole variable domain NAGVMQNPRHLVRRRGQEARLRCSPMKGHSHVYWYRQLPEEGLKFMVYLQKENIIDESGMPKERFSAEFPKEGPSILRIQQVVRGDSAAYFCASSPQAGGNTEAFFGQGTRLTVV.

The rearrangement joins TRBV5-1 to TRBJ2-2, with TRBD2 matching over 8 bases. The J segment lost 3 bases and the V segment lost 6 bases, leaving 13 bases of the junction unmatched. CDR1 is SGHRS, CDR2 YFSETQ, per germline. The CDR3 has 17 amino acids. CDR3 amino acids: CASTSPGGTFHTGELFF. CDR3 bases: TGCGCCAGCACCTCCCCGGGGGGGACTTTCCACACCGGGGAGCTGTTTTTT.

The chain links TRBV9 to TRBJ2-3; 8 bases are shared with TRBD2. CDR3 size: 15 residues. Germline lookup yields CDR1 SGDLS and CDR2 YYNGEE. Unmatched junction bases numbered 2, after V lost 0 bases and J lost 2 bases. The CDR3 spells CASSVVAGYTDTQYF. CDR3 DNA sequence: TGTGCCAGCAGCGTAGTAGCGGGGTACACAGATACGCAGTATTTT. Full variable domain (outside the CDR3, taken from reference TRBV9 and TRBJ2-3): DSGVTQTPKHLITATGQRVTLRCSPRSGDLSVYWYQQSLDQGLQFLIQYYNGEERAKGNILERFSAQQFPDLHSELNLSSLELGDSALYFCASSVVAGYTDTQYFGPGTRLTVL.

The rearrangement joins TRBV18 to TRBJ1-2; 9 positions agree with TRBD1. Per the germline V gene, CDR1 is KGHSH and CDR2 is LQKENI. Trimming at V came to 5 bases and at J to 3 bases, leaving 13 bases not matched to a gene. CDR3 length: 17 amino acids. This CDR3 reads CASSKTGGSGNDYGYTF. In DNA form, the CDR3 reads TGTGCCAGCTCAAAAACAGGGGGCTCCGGAAATGACTATGGCTACACCTTC.

On this clone: An end of the junction does not agree with germline; a read error may underlie this. The chain links TRBV2 to TRBJ1-1; TRBD1 agrees at 10 bases. The CDR3 is 13 amino acids. The V gene's germline CDR1 is SNHLY and CDR2 FYNNEI. CDR3: CASSEDRGTGAFF. CDR3 in DNA: TGTGCCAGCAGTGAGGACAGGGGGACTGGAGCTTTCTTT.